This TCR beta chain was captured in a study of technical replicates of blood from a few donors. Measured with immunoSEQ multiplex PCR; TCRdb has only the in-frame clones, and not every one. The sample records about 83,000 clones, about 90% being singletons. The length of the CDR3 is 12 residues. Germline V CDR1 and CDR2: GTSNPN, SVGIG (reference sequence). The trim removed 5 bases at V and 3 bases at J, leaving 3 bases unmatched. The chain carries TRBV30 and TRBJ1-2; 7 nucleotides align to TRBD1. The sequenced sample consisted of T cells isolated from PBMCs. This receptor was obtained from a human donor in good health. The CDR3 bases are TGTGCCTGGCTGGGACAGTACTATGGCTACACCTTC. Translated: CAWLGQYYGYTF.